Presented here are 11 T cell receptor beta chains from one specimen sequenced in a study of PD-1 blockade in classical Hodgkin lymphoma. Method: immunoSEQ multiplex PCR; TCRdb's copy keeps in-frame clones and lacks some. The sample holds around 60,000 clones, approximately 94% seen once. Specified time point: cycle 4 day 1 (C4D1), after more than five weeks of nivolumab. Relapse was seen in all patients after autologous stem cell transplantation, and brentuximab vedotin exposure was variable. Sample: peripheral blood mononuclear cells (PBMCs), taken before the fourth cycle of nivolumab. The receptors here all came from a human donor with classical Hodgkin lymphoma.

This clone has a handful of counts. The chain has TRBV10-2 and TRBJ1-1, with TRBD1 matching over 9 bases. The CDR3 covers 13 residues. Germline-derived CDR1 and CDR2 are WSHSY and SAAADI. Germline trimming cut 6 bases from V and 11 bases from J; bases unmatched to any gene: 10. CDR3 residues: CASSDRDREKAFF. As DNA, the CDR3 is TGCGCCAGCAGCGACCGGGACAGGGAAAAGGCTTTCTTT.

The CDR3 loop is CASSSFTGYEQYF. CDR3 sequence (DNA): TGTGCCAGCAGCTCCTTCACAGGGTACGAGCAGTACTTC. The chain uses TRBV7-8 and TRBJ2-7; perhaps TRBD1 as D (6 bases). CDR1 SGHVS and CDR2 FQNEAQ come from the germline V gene. V was clipped by 4 bases and J by 4 bases, with 11 bases between them. The CDR3 contains 13 residues.

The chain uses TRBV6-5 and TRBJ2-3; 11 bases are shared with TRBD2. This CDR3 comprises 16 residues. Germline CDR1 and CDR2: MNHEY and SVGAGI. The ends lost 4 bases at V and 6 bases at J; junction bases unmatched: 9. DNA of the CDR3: TGTGCCAGCAGTTCCTTAGCGGGGGGGCTTGGTGATACGCAGTATTTT. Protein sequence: CASSSLAGGLGDTQYF.

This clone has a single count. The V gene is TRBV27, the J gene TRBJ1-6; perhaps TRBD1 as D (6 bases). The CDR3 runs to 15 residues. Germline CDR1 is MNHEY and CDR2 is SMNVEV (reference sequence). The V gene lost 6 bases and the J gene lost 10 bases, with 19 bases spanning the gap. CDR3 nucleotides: TGTGCCAGCAGCCTAGGGGTGGGGGCAGGGTCACCCCTCCACTTT. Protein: CASSLGVGAGSPLHF.

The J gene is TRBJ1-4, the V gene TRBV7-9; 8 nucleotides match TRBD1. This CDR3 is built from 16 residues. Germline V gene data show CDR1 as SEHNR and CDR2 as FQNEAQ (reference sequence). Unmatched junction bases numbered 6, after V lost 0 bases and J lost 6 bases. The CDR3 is CASSLALTGGDEKLFF. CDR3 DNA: TGTGCCAGCAGCTTAGCGCTCACAGGGGGGGATGAAAAACTGTTTTTT. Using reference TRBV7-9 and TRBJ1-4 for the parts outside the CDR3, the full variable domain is DTGVSQNPRHKITKRGQNVTFRCDPISEHNRLYWYRQTLGQGPEFLTYFQNEAQLEKSRLLSDRFSAERPKGSFSTLEIQRTEQGDSAMYLCASSLALTGGDEKLFFGSGTQLSVL.

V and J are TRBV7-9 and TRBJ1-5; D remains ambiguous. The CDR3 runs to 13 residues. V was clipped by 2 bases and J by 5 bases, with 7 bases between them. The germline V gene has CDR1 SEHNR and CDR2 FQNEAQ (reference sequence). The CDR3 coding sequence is TGTGCCAGCAGCTTAATGTCAGATCAGCCCCAGCATTTT. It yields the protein CASSLMSDQPQHF.

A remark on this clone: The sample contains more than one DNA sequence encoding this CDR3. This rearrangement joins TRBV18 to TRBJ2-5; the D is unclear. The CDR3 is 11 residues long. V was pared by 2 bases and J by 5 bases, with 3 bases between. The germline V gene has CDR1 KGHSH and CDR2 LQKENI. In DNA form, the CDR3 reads TGTGCCAGCTCACCAGGGGAGACCCAGTACTTC. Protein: CASSPGETQYF. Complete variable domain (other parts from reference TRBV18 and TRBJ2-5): NAGVMQNPRHLVRRRGQEARLRCSPMKGHSHVYWYRQLPEEGLKFMVYLQKENIIDESGMPKERFSAEFPKEGPSILRIQQVVRGDSAAYFCASSPGETQYFGPGTRLLVL.

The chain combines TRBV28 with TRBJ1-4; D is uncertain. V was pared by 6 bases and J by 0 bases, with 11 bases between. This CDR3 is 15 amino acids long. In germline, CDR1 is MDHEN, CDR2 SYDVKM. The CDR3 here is CASSRTTATNEKLFF. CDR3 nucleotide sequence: TGTGCCAGCAGCCGTACAACCGCAACTAATGAAAAACTGTTTTTT.

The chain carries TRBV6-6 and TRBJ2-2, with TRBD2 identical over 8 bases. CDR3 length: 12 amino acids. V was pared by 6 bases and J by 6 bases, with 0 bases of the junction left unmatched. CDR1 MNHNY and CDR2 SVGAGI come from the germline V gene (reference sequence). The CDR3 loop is CASRAGAGELFF. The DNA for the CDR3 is TGTGCCAGCAGAGCGGGGGCCGGGGAGCTGTTTTTT.

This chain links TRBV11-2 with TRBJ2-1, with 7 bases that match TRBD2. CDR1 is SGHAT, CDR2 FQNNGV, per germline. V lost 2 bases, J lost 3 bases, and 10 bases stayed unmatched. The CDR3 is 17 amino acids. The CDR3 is CASSLSQGGSVYNEQFF. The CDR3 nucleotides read TGTGCCAGCAGCTTAAGCCAGGGCGGGAGCGTCTACAATGAGCAGTTCTTC.

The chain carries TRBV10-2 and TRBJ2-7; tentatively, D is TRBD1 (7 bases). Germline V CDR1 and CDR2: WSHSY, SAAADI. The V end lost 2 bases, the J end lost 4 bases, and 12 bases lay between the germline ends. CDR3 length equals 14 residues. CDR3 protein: CASSEQGGIYEQYF. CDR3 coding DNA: TGCGCCAGCAGTGAGCAGGGGGGCATTTACGAGCAGTACTTC.